The 18 T cell receptor beta chains below come from one sample, sequenced in a study of type 1 and type 2 diabetes patients (dated by TCRdb to 2016 to 2017). Instrument on record: Illumina MiSeq. For TCRbeta CDR3 amplification, the template was genomic DNA taken from the sorted T cell subsets. Multiplex PCR with 30 forward and 13 reverse primers amplified the TCRbeta CDR3 region. Clones were called with MiXCR by TCRdb after fastp trimmed the public reads at Q25, and only in-frame beta chains were retained. One record per CDR3 amino acid sequence lists the most common genes and DNA. Present in this sample are fewer than 300,000 distinct CDR3 sequences, more than 40% of which were seen just once. About 13% of the sample rests with the top ten. The sequencing input was peripheral blood mononuclear cells (PBMCs). The receptor source for this set is a man aged 18-30 years with type 2 diabetes.

This clonotype has at least ten counts. This chain joins TRBV2 and TRBJ2-7; 7 bases match TRBD1. CDR1 SNHLY and CDR2 FYNNEI come from the germline V gene. V gave up 3 bases and J gave up 0 bases; unmatched junction bases: 11. This CDR3 region has 17 residues. The CDR3 protein is CASSEAWTGVFSYEQYF. The CDR3 nucleotides read TGTGCCAGCAGTGAGGCTTGGACAGGAGTCTTCTCCTACGAGCAGTACTTC.

The chain combines TRBV7-9 with TRBJ2-3; 8 bases align to TRBD1. The V and J ends lost 2 bases and 3 bases, in that order; junction bases with no gene match: 10. The germline gives CDR1 SEHNR, CDR2 FQNEAQ (reference sequence). The CDR3 is 17 amino acids. This CDR3 reads CASSLTVLGQATDTQYF. CDR3 coding DNA: TGTGCCAGCAGCTTAACGGTCCTGGGACAGGCGACAGATACGCAGTATTTT. Full variable domain (missing parts from reference TRBV7-9 and TRBJ2-3): DTGVSQNPRHKITKRGQNVTFRCDPISEHNRLYWYRQTLGQGPEFLTYFQNEAQLEKSRLLSDRFSAERPKGSFSTLEIQRTEQGDSAMYLCASSLTVLGQATDTQYFGPGTRLTVL.

The genes are TRBV20-1 and TRBJ2-1; 13 bases match TRBD2. Trimming at V came to 5 bases and at J to 7 bases, leaving 8 bases not matched to a gene. This CDR3 region has 15 residues. Germline loops: CDR1 DFQATT, CDR2 SNEGSKA (reference sequence). The CDR3 coding sequence is TGCAGTGCTGAGGGACTAGCGGGAAAAGGAAATGAGCAGTTCTTC. Residues: CSAEGLAGKGNEQFF.

The chain is built from TRBV24-1 and TRBJ2-5; TRBD1 or TRBD2 may be the D gene (5 bases each). Per the germline V gene, CDR1 is KGHDR and CDR2 is SFDVKD. Trimming removed 3 bases at V and 5 bases at J, with 12 bases between. This CDR3 has 14 amino acids. Here the CDR3 DNA reads TGTGCCACCAGTGATGCCGGGGCAGGTGAGACCCAGTACTTC. It codes for CATSDAGAGETQYF.

This clonotype has just a few counts. The V gene is TRBV20-1, the J gene TRBJ2-7; D remains ambiguous. V was clipped by 2 bases and J by 3 bases, with 11 bases between them. Germline V gene lookup returns CDR1 DFQATT and CDR2 SNEGSKA (reference sequence). The CDR3 runs 13 residues. In DNA, the CDR3 is TGCAGTGCTAGATCGACGGTCAACTACGAGCAGTACTTC. Translating gives CSARSTVNYEQYF.

The chain carries TRBV9 and TRBJ2-7, with D possibly being TRBD1 or TRBD2 (5 bases each). There are 14 residues in the CDR3. Trimming shortened V by 0 bases and J by 5 bases, and 12 bases separated the two germline ends. Looked up from germline, CDR1 is SGDLS and CDR2 is YYNGEE. The CDR3 nucleotides read TGTGCCAGCAGCGTAGGAGAGGGGAAGCACGAGCAGTACTTC. It encodes CASSVGEGKHEQYF.

This chain links TRBV7-8 with TRBJ2-5; TRBD1 aligns across 8 bases. This CDR3 spans 15 amino acids. Trimming cost V 6 bases and J 2 bases; bases outside gene matches: 8. CDR1 and CDR2 (germline): SGHVS, FQNEAQ. CDR3 in amino acids: CASRKTGGRQETQYF. In DNA, the CDR3 is TGTGCCAGCAGAAAAACAGGGGGGAGGCAAGAGACCCAGTACTTC.

The V call is TRBV10-1, the J call TRBJ2-7; D tentatively reads TRBD1 or TRBD2 (5 bases each). The CDR3 covers 14 residues. The germline V gene has CDR1 WNHNN and CDR2 SYGVQD (reference sequence). The V end lost 4 bases, the J end lost 5 bases, and 15 bases lay between the germline ends. The CDR3 spells CASSGLDRGDEQYF. The DNA for the CDR3 is TGCGCCAGCAGTGGGCTAGACAGAGGGGACGAGCAGTACTTC.

The chain has TRBV19 and TRBJ2-7, with D tentatively TRBD1 (6 bases). V lost 9 bases, J lost 4 bases, and 19 bases lay in between. Germline V gene data show CDR1 as LNHDA and CDR2 as SQIVND (reference sequence). The CDR3 has 14 residues. CDR3 sequence: CASSESTQGYEQYF. The CDR3 region has the DNA TGTGCCAGCAGTGAGTCGACCCAGGGGTACGAGCAGTACTTC.

This clonotype was observed a handful of times. This chain uses TRBV30 with TRBJ1-1; D is ambiguous. The CDR3 contains 11 residues. V lost 5 bases and J lost 7, with 11 bases in between. The V gene's germline CDR1 is GTSNPN and CDR2 SVGIG (reference sequence). CDR3: CAWFGQHEAFF. The DNA of the CDR3 is TGTGCCTGGTTCGGTCAGCATGAAGCTTTCTTT.

About this clonotype: A junction end diverges from the germline sequence, so it may reflect a read error. The V call is TRBV14, the J call TRBJ2-5, with D possibly being TRBD1 or TRBD2 (5 bases each). The J call is doubtful: the DNA matches TRBJ2-1 better. CDR3 length: 17 residues. Germline V gene data show CDR1 as SGHDN and CDR2 as FVKESK. Here the CDR3 DNA reads TGCGCCAGCAGTGAAGGGACCCCTTTAAGCTCCTACAATGAGCAGTTCTTC. It translates to CASSEGTPLSSYNEQFF.

The table lists this clonotype with a few counts. A much bigger clone sits one base away, suggesting this may be a read error. The genes are TRBV6-5 and TRBJ1-6, with TRBD1 as a possible D gene (5 bases). The CDR3 covers 14 residues. Germline values: CDR1 MNHEY, CDR2 SVGAGI. V lost 7 bases and J 7 bases, leaving 14 bases between the germline ends. The CDR3 DNA sequence: TGTGCCAGCACCGGGACTGCCGAAAATTCACCCCTCCACTTT. Translated, it gives CASTGTAENSPLHF.

This clonotype has just one count. The chain combines TRBV20-1 with TRBJ1-2; 8 nucleotides match TRBD1. Germline V gene sequence: CDR1 DFQATT, CDR2 SNEGSKA (reference sequence). This CDR3 comprises 15 residues. After removal of 5 bases from V and 5 bases from J, the junction contained 13 bases not matched to a gene. CDR3 bases: TGCAGTGCTCCCGACAGGGGCTTACCCCTTTATGGCTACACCTTC. Its translation is CSAPDRGLPLYGYTF.

V usage is TRBV13 and J usage is TRBJ2-3, with D perhaps given as TRBD1 or TRBD2 (5 bases each). Per the germline V gene, CDR1 is PRHDT and CDR2 is FYEKMQ (reference sequence). The CDR3 is 14 residues long. Trimming took off 5 bases at V and 2 bases at J, with 11 bases between the two ends. CDR3: CASSRWGNTDTQYF. CDR3 nucleotide sequence: TGTGCCAGCAGCCGTTGGGGGAACACAGATACGCAGTATTTT.

The table lists this clonotype with a few counts. The J gene is TRBJ1-4, the V gene TRBV19; perhaps TRBD1 as D (5 bases). Trimming took off 3 bases at V and 0 bases at J, with 14 bases between the two ends. The CDR3 spans 17 residues. CDR1 and CDR2 (germline): LNHDA, SQIVND (reference sequence). The DNA of the CDR3 is TGTGCCAGTAGTATGGATAGAGGGGCCTCAACTAATGAAAAACTGTTTTTT. It codes for CASSMDRGASTNEKLFF.

The rearrangement links TRBV6-7 to TRBJ1-4; D remains unclear. TRBV6-7 is filed as an ORF, its function uncertain. There are 14 residues in the CDR3. V lost 2 bases and J lost 6, with 10 bases in between. CDR3 residues: CASSYRFGDEKLFF. The CDR3 DNA follows: TGTGCCAGCAGTTACCGGTTCGGGGATGAAAAACTGTTTTTT.

Note on this clonotype: Here the CDR3 omits its conserved ending phenylalanine or tryptophan, so a read error is the likely source. No DNA is shown, since the ends of the CDR3 on it are uncertain; the CDR3 is the one TCRdb lists. This chain joins TRBV9 and TRBJ2-1; the DNA was not compared with TRBD2, the D call given in the table. Germline V gene sequence: CDR1 SGDLS, CDR2 YYNGEE. The CDR3 length equals 12 residues, ends included. The CDR3 protein is CASSERPSGRAD.

The rearrangement uses TRBV7-3 and TRBJ2-1, with D maybe TRBD1 (6 bases). The CDR3 covers 14 residues. V lost 5 bases and J lost 6, with 14 bases in between. Germline V gene lookup returns CDR1 SGHTA and CDR2 FQGTGA. CDR3 sequence: CASSTEQGINEQFF. CDR3 bases: TGTGCCAGCAGCACCGAACAGGGTATCAATGAGCAGTTCTTC.